The present T cell receptor (beta chain) was sequenced within a study of technical replicates of blood from several donors. Produced via immunoSEQ multiplex PCR; TCRdb's table is partial and in-frame only. The sample has 65,000 to 95,000 clones, about 92% seen once. Trimming shortened V by 2 bases and J by 5 bases, and 13 bases separated the two germline ends. Germline assignment: CDR1 WSHSY and CDR2 SAAADI. This CDR3 comprises 14 residues. This clonotype originated in a human donor in good health. Sequencing was performed on T cells isolated from PBMCs. The chain uses TRBV10-2 and TRBJ2-7; a possible D gene is TRBD1 (6 bases). The DNA of the CDR3 is TGCGCCAGCAGTGAGAGCAGGGGCATGGACGAGCAGTACTTC. Its protein is CASSESRGMDEQYF.